The rows below give T cell receptor beta chains drawn from one sample of a study of early T cells in non-severe SARS-CoV-2 infection. Each CDR3 protein is one row after TCRdb ran MiXCR on the 5' RACE reads. Of approximately 52,000 distinct CDR3 sequences listed, around 7.5% are singletons. Sequenced sample: whole blood. Receptors originate from an adult who was a healthcare worker with PCR-confirmed SARS-CoV-2 infection or an uninfected control (not recorded which). Both conserved end residues are part of each CDR3. The order of the fields is V gene, J gene, CDR3 protein.

V gene: TRBV11-2; J gene: TRBJ2-3; CDR3 protein: CASSLGAGQGDTQYF
V gene: TRBV9; J gene: TRBJ2-3; CDR3 protein: CASSVAGDRWEDTQYF
V gene: TRBV5-1; J gene: TRBJ1-2; CDR3 protein: CASSLDGNYGYTF
V gene: TRBV6-1; J gene: TRBJ2-3; CDR3 protein: CASSEEAGGPDTQYF
V gene: TRBV4-1; J gene: TRBJ2-3; CDR3 protein: CASSQEGGDRGLVADTQYF
V gene: TRBV18; J gene: TRBJ2-5; CDR3 protein: CASSPLESQETQYF
V gene: TRBV7-9; J gene: TRBJ1-1; CDR3 protein: CASSLLRDSEAFF
V gene: TRBV4-1; J gene: TRBJ2-1; CDR3 protein: CASSQEDRFGNEQFF
V gene: TRBV20-1; J gene: TRBJ2-3; CDR3 protein: CSAKLAGPTDTQYF
V gene: TRBV30; J gene: TRBJ2-7; CDR3 protein: CAWRELRQGREQYF
V gene: TRBV14; J gene: TRBJ1-6; CDR3 protein: CASSQRTYSPLHF
V gene: TRBV7-9; J gene: TRBJ2-7; CDR3 protein: CASSFIGDRSYEQYF
V gene: TRBV12-5; J gene: TRBJ2-1; CDR3 protein: CASGLPATSGLADEQFF
V gene: TRBV5-1; J gene: TRBJ1-5; CDR3 protein: CASSTGQALGPQHF
V gene: TRBV3-1; J gene: TRBJ1-1; CDR3 protein: CASSQVGSSEAFF
V gene: TRBV27; J gene: TRBJ1-2; CDR3 protein: CASSLGQGTYGYTF
V gene: TRBV2; J gene: TRBJ1-1; CDR3 protein: CASSERDFTTEAFF
V gene: TRBV10-2; J gene: TRBJ1-1; CDR3 protein: CASSVAGGDTEAFF
V gene: TRBV5-1; J gene: TRBJ2-1; CDR3 protein: CASSLGTGPYNEQFF
V gene: TRBV6-1; J gene: TRBJ1-4; CDR3 protein: CASSVGRTGGLLTTNEKLFF
V gene: TRBV13; J gene: TRBJ2-3; CDR3 protein: CASSSSTDTQYF
V gene: TRBV20-1; J gene: TRBJ2-7; CDR3 protein: CSARIPGLGTYEQYF
V gene: TRBV18; J gene: TRBJ2-1; CDR3 protein: CASSPENRVGDNEQFF
V gene: TRBV7-9; J gene: TRBJ1-4; CDR3 protein: CASSLYGGNEKLFF
V gene: TRBV28; J gene: TRBJ1-5; CDR3 protein: CASSERTGYNQPQHF
V gene: TRBV18; J gene: TRBJ2-7; CDR3 protein: CASSPPDRTYEQYF
V gene: TRBV7-3; J gene: TRBJ2-2; CDR3 protein: CASSIGAGTGELFF
V gene: TRBV12-3/TRBV12-4; J gene: TRBJ2-1; CDR3 protein: CASSPSGRARNEQFF
V gene: TRBV6-5; J gene: TRBJ1-5; CDR3 protein: CASSPLSGNSNQPQHF
V gene: TRBV27; J gene: TRBJ2-2; CDR3 protein: CASSLETGTGELFF
V gene: TRBV4-2; J gene: TRBJ2-5; CDR3 protein: CASSQSAGVGETQYF
V gene: TRBV6-2/TRBV6-3; J gene: TRBJ2-7; CDR3 protein: CASSPDGGSYEQYF
V gene: TRBV12-3/TRBV12-4; J gene: TRBJ1-4; CDR3 protein: CASSLGVATNEKLFF
V gene: TRBV27; J gene: TRBJ1-4; CDR3 protein: CASRPDTLNHQLFF
V gene: TRBV29-1; J gene: TRBJ2-7; CDR3 protein: CSVEGGSPYEQYF
V gene: TRBV7-6; J gene: TRBJ1-4; CDR3 protein: CASSSRTGKLFF
V gene: TRBV10-2; J gene: TRBJ2-5; CDR3 protein: CASSVWLAGEETQYF
V gene: TRBV28; J gene: TRBJ1-3; CDR3 protein: CASSLDRTGFMSGNTIYF
V gene: TRBV29-1; J gene: TRBJ2-7; CDR3 protein: CSVVTGDLCF
V gene: TRBV18; J gene: TRBJ1-1; CDR3 protein: CASSPDRVGAFF
V gene: TRBV12-3/TRBV12-4; J gene: TRBJ2-1; CDR3 protein: CASSRRMEQFF
V gene: TRBV4-1; J gene: TRBJ2-1; CDR3 protein: CASSRGGEQFF